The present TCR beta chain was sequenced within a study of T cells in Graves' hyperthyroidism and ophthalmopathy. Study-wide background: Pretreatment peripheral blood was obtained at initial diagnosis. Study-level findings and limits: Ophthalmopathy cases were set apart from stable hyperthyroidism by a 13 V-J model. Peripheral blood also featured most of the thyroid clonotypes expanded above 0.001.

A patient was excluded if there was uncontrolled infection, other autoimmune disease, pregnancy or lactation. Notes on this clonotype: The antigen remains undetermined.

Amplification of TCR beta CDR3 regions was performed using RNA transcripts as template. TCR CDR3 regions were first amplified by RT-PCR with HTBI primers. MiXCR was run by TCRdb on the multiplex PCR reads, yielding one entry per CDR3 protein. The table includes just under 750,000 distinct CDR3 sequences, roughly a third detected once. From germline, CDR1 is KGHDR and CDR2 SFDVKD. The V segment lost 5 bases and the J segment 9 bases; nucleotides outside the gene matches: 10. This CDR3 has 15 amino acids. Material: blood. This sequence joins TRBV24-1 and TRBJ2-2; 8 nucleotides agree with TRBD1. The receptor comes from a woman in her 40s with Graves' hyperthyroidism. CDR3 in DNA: TGTGCCACCAGTGCTCAGGACAGGGAACACCGGGAGCTGTTTTTT. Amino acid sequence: CATSAQDREHRELFF.